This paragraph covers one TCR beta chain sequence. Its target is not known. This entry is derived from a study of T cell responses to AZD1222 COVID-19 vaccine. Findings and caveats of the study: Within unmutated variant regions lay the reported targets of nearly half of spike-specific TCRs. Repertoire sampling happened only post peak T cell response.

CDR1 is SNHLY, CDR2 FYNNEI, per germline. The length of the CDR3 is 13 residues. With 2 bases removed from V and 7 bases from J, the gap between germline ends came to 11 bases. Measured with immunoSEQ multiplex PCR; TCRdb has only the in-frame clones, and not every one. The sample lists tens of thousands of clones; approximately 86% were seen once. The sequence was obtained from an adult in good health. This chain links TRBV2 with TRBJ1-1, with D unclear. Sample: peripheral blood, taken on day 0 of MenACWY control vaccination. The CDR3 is CASSEFISGEAFF. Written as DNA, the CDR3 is TGTGCCAGCAGTGAATTTATAAGTGGTGAAGCTTTCTTT.